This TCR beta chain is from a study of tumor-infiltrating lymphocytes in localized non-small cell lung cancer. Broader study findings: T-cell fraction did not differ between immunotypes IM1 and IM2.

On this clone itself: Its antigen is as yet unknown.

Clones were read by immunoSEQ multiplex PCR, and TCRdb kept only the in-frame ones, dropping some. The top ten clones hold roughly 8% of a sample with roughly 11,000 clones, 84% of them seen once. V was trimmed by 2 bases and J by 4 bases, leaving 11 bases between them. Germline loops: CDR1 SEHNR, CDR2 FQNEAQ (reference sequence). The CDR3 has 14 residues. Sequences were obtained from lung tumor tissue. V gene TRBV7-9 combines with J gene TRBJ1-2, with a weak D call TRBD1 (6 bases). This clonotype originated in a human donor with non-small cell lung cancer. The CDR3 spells CASSLNAGAYGYTF. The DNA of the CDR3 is TGTGCCAGCAGCTTAAATGCAGGGGCCTATGGCTACACCTTC.